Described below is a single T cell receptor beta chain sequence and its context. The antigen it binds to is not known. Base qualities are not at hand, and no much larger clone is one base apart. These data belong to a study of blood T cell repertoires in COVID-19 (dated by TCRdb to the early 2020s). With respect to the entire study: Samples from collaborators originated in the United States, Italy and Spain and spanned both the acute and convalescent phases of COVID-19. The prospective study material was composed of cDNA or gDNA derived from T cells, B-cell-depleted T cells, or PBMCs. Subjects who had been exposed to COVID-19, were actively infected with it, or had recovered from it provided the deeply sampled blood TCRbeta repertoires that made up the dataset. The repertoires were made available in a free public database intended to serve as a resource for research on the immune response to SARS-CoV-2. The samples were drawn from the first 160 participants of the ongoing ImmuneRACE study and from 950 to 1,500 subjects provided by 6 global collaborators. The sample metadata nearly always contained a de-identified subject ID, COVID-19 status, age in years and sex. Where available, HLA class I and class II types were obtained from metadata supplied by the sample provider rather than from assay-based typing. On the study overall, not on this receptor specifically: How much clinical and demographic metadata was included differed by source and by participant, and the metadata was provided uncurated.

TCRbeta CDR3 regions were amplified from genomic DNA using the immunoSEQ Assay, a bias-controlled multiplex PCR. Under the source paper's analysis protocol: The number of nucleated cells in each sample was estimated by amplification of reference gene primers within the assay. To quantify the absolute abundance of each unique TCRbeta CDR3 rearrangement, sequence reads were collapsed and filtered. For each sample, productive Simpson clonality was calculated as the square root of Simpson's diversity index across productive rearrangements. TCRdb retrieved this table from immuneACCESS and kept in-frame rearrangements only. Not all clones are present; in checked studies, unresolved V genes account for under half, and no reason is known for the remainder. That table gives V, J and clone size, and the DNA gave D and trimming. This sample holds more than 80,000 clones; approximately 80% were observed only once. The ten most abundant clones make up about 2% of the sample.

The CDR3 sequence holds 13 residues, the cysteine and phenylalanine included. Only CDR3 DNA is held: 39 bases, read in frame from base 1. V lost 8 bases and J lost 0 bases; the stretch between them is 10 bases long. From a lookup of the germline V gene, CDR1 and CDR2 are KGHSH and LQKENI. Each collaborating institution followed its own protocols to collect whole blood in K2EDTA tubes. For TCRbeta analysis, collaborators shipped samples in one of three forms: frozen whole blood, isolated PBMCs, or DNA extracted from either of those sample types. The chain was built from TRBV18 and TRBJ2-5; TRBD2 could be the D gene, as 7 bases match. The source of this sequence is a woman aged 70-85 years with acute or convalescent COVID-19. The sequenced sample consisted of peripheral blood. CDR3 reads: CASGRGYQETQYF. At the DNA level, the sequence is TGTGCCAGCGGGAGGGGGTACCAAGAGACCCAGTACTTC. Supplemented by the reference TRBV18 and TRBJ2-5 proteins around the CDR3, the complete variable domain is NAGVMQNPRHLVRRRGQEARLRCSPMKGHSHVYWYRQLPEEGLKFMVYLQKENIIDESGMPKERFSAEFPKEGPSILRIQQVVRGDSAAYFCASGRGYQETQYFGPGTRLLVL.